The next 6 T cell receptor beta chains were all read from a single sample in a study of cytomegalovirus exposure and HLA in healthy donors. PCR involved 60 Vbeta and 13 Jbeta primers. Sequencing used immunoSEQ multiplex PCR; TCRdb keeps in-frame clones, though not all of them. The data show about 120,000 clones, with about 72% seen just once and 1.5% to 2% held by the top ten. Sample: PBMCs. The receptors derive from a man aged 25 to 40 in good health and CMV-seropositive.

The chain has TRBV7-7 and TRBJ2-2, with D unclear. The CDR3 loop spans 12 amino acids. V was shortened by 11 bases and J by 6 bases, with 13 bases between the two germline ends. Per germline, CDR1 SSHAT and CDR2 FNYEAQ (reference sequence). The DNA of the CDR3 is TGTGCCGTCAAAGTGGGCGCCGGGGAGCTGTTTTTT. Translated, it gives CAVKVGAGELFF.

The genes are TRBV19 and TRBJ1-4, with TRBD1 identical over 9 bases. The J segment lost 4 bases and the V segment lost 8 bases, leaving 8 bases of the junction unmatched. Germline V gene sequence: CDR1 LNHDA, CDR2 SQIVND (reference sequence). The CDR3 totals 15 residues. CDR3 nucleotide sequence: TGTGCCAGTGCCGACAGGGGGTTCGATAATGAAAAACTGTTTTTT. It specifies CASADRGFDNEKLFF.

This clone appeared a few times. The genes are TRBV5-4 and TRBJ2-7; 8 bases line up with TRBD2. This CDR3 region has 16 residues. The trim removed 4 bases at V and 6 bases at J, leaving 15 bases unmatched. Germline V gives CDR1 SGHNT, CDR2 YYREEE (reference sequence). Here the CDR3 reads CASSPAGGSNTGEQYF. For the CDR3, the DNA is TGTGCCAGCAGCCCCGCGGGGGGCTCGAATACGGGCGAGCAGTACTTC.

The chain links TRBV2 to TRBJ2-3; TRBD1 aligns across 7 bases. This CDR3 contains 16 residues. Losses at the gene ends were 5 bases for V and 4 bases for J; bases not matched to a gene: 12. Looked up from germline, CDR1 is SNHLY and CDR2 is FYNNEI. The CDR3 nucleotides are TGTGCCAGCAGTAAAACCGGGACAGTTGCGGCAGATACGCAGTATTTT. Translating gives CASSKTGTVAADTQYF.

The V and J genes are TRBV9 and TRBJ2-1; the match to TRBD2 covers 7 bases. CDR3 size: 14 residues. Germline-derived CDR1 and CDR2 are SGDLS and YYNGEE. V trimming: 0 bases; J trimming: 5 bases; junction bases outside the gene matches: 2. The CDR3 DNA follows: TGTGCCAGCAGCGTAGTAGCGGGCCACAATGAGCAGTTCTTC. Its translation is CASSVVAGHNEQFF.

The rearrangement joins TRBV6-1 to TRBJ2-2, with 11 bases lining up with TRBD1. The CDR3 loop spans 15 amino acids. Trimming cost V 11 bases and J 3 bases; bases outside gene matches: 8. CDR1 and CDR2 (germline): MNHNS, SASEGT. The CDR3 here is CAGVLGQGDTGELFF. CDR3 sequence (DNA): TGTGCCGGAGTCCTGGGACAGGGGGACACCGGGGAGCTGTTTTTT.